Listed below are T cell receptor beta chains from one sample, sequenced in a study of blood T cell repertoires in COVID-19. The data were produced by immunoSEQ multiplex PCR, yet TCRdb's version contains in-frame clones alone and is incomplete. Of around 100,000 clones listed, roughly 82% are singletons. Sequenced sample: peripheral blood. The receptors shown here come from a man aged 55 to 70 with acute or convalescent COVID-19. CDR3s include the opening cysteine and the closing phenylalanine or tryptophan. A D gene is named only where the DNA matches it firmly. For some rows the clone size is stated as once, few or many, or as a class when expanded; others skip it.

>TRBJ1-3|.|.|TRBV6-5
CASSTRAGNTIYF
TGTGCCAGCTCTACCCGAGCTGGAAACACCATATATTTT
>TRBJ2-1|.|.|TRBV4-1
CASSQDNRAIYNEQFF
TGCGCCAGCAGCCAAGATAACAGGGCGATTTACAATGAGCAGTTCTTC
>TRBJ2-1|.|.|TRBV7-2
CASSFPEGGEQFF
TGTGCCAGCAGCTTTCCGGAGGGAGGTGAGCAGTTCTTC
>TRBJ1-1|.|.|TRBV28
CASSFRRGRVNTEAFF
TGTGCCAGCAGTTTCAGACGGGGAAGGGTCAACACTGAAGCTTTCTTT
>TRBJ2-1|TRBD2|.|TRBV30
CAWSVGAGGSDEQFF
TGTGCCTGGAGTGTAGGTGCGGGAGGCTCGGATGAGCAGTTCTTC
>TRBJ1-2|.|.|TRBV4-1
CASSQDLVGRGDGGYTF
TGCGCCAGCAGCCAAGATCTCGTCGGAAGGGGCGACGGTGGCTACACCTTC
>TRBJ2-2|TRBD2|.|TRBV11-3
CASSPGGNTGELFF
TGTGCCAGCAGCCCGGGAGGGAACACCGGGGAGCTGTTTTTT
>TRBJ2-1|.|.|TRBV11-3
CASSSGTGSYNEQFF
TGTGCCAGCAGTTCTGGTACGGGGTCCTACAATGAGCAGTTCTTC
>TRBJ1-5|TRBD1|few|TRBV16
CASSRRRDREQPQHF
TGTGCCAGCAGCCGCAGGAGGGACAGGGAACAGCCCCAGCATTTT
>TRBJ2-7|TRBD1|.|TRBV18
CASSPPGQGVYEQYF
TGTGCCAGCTCACCACCGGGACAGGGTGTCTACGAGCAGTACTTC
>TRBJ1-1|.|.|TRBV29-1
CSVEGGPINTEAFF
TGCAGCGTTGAAGGGGGGCCGATAAACACTGAAGCTTTCTTT
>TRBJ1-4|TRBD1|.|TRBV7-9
CASSLLWTGDEKLFF
TGTGCCAGCAGCTTACTTTGGACAGGAGATGAAAAACTGTTTTTT
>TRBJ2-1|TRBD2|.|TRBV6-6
CASSQTSGRSYNEQFF
TGTGCCAGCAGCCAGACTAGCGGGAGGTCCTACAATGAGCAGTTCTTC
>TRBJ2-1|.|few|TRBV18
CASSPTGHSYNEQFF
TGTGCCAGCTCACCAACGGGACACTCCTACAATGAGCAGTTCTTC
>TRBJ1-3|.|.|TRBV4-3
CASSLDRSSGNTIYF
TGCGCCAGCAGCCTTGACAGATCCTCTGGAAACACCATATATTTT
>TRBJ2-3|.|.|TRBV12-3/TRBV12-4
CASSGGFGDTQYF
TGTGCCAGCAGTGGAGGTTTCGGAGATACGCAGTATTTT
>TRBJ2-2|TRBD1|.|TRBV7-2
CASRGQGSSTGELFF
TGTGCCAGTAGAGGACAGGGATCCTCCACCGGGGAGCTGTTTTTT
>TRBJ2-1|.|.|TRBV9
CASGVSAHPNEQFF
TGTGCCAGCGGAGTTTCCGCACACCCAAATGAGCAGTTCTTC
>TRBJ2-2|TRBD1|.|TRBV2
CASSQTGYTGELFF
TGTGCCAGCAGTCAGACAGGGTACACCGGGGAGCTGTTTTTT
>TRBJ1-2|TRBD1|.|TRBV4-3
CASSSGQGYGYTF
TGCGCCAGCAGCTCGGGACAGGGTTATGGCTACACCTTC
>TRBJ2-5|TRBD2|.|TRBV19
CASSPLTAGGTETQYF
TGTGCCAGTAGTCCCCTAACAGCGGGAGGCACCGAGACCCAGTACTTC
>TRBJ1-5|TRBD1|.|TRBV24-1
CATEAGTGNQPQHF
TGTGCCACCGAAGCCGGGACAGGGAATCAGCCCCAGCATTTT
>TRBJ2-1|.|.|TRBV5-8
CASSLVYGRGSVNEQFF
TGTGCCAGCAGCTTGGTTTACGGCAGGGGTTCGGTCAATGAGCAGTTCTTC
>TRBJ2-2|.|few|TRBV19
CASSISRESAGELFF
TGTGCCAGTAGTATTTCTAGGGAGTCAGCGGGGGAGCTGTTTTTT
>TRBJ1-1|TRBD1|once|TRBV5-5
CASSWGQDTEAFF
TGTGCCAGCAGCTGGGGACAGGACACTGAAGCTTTCTTT
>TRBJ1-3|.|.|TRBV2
CASSPSSRYSGNTIYF
TGTGCCAGCAGTCCCTCTAGTCGCTACTCTGGAAACACCATATATTTT
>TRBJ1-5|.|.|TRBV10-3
CAISQGSNQPQHF
TGTGCCATCAGTCAGGGGAGCAATCAGCCCCAGCATTTT
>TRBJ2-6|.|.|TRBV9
CASSVVEGVSGANVLTF
TGTGCCAGCAGCGTAGTTGAGGGGGTCTCTGGGGCCAACGTCCTGACTTTC
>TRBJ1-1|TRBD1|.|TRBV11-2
CASRWATGAHGEAFF
TGTGCCAGCAGATGGGCCACAGGGGCGCACGGTGAAGCTTTCTTT
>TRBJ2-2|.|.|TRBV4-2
CASSQEGRYTGELFF
TGTGCCAGCAGCCAAGAAGGGAGGTACACCGGGGAGCTGTTTTTT
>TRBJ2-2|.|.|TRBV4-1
CASARGTGELFF
TGCGCCAGCGCCAGGGGCACCGGGGAGCTGTTTTTT
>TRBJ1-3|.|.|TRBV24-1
CATSDPPAGNTIYF
TGTGCCACCAGTGACCCGCCAGCTGGAAACACCATATATTTT
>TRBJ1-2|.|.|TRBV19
CASSPQGSSGYTF
TGTGCCAGTAGTCCACAGGGTTCGAGCGGCTACACCTTC
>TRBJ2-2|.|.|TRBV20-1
CSASWAQGTGELFF
TGCAGTGCTAGTTGGGCCCAAGGCACCGGGGAGCTGTTTTTT
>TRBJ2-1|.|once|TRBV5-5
CASSLAGARDEQFF
TGTGCCAGCAGCTTGGCTGGAGCTCGCGATGAGCAGTTCTTC
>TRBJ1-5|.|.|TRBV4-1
CASSRAGTSDSNQPQHF
TGCGCCAGCAGCCGCGCCGGGACATCGGATAGCAATCAGCCCCAGCATTTT
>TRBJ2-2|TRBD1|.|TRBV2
CASSEALDRGNTGELFF
TGTGCCAGCAGTGAAGCCCTAGACAGGGGAAACACCGGGGAGCTGTTTTTT
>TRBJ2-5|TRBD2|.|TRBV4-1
CASSQTSGGKTQYF
TGCGCCAGCAGCCAAACGAGCGGGGGGAAGACCCAGTACTTC
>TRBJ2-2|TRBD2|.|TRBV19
CASRTSGLTGELFF
TGTGCCAGTAGGACTAGCGGGCTCACCGGGGAGCTGTTTTTT
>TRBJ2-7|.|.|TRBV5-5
CASSKYPGGEDEQYF
TGTGCCAGCAGCAAATACCCAGGCGGGGAAGACGAGCAGTACTTC
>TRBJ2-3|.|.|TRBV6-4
CASSPGRTDTQYF
TGTGCCAGCAGTCCAGGGAGGACAGATACGCAGTATTTT
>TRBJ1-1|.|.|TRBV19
CASSISQGTAFF
TGTGCCAGTAGTATATCCCAGGGCACAGCTTTCTTT
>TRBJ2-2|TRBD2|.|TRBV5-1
CASSLLTSGRAGELFF
TGCGCCAGCAGCTTGCTCACTAGCGGGAGGGCCGGGGAGCTGTTTTTT
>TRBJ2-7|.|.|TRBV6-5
CASSYGRKIGEQYF
TGTGCCAGCAGTTACGGGAGGAAAATAGGCGAGCAGTACTTC
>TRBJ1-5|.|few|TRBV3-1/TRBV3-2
CASSPHNAGQPQHF
TGTGCCAGCAGCCCGCACAACGCAGGCCAGCCCCAGCATTTT
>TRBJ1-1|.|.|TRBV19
CASSIQFRDTEAFF
TGTGCCAGTAGTATTCAGTTCAGGGACACTGAAGCTTTCTTT
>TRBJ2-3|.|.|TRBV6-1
CASSEKTGPTPHTQYF
TGTGCCAGCAGCGAAAAAACTGGGCCCACCCCGCATACGCAGTATTTT
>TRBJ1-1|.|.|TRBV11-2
CASSLDPGALNTEAFF
TGTGCCAGCAGCTTAGATCCAGGGGCGCTGAACACTGAAGCTTTCTTT
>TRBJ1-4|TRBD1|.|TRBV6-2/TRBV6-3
CASSDRTGNEKLFF
TGTGCCAGCAGTGATCGGACAGGGAATGAAAAACTGTTTTTT
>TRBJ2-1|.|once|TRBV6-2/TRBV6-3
CASSSGAGVSYNEQFF
TGTGCCAGCAGCTCGGGAGCCGGCGTGTCCTACAATGAGCAGTTCTTC
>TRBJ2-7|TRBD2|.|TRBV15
CATSRETSGSYEQYF
TGTGCCACCAGCAGAGAGACTAGCGGGTCCTACGAGCAGTACTTC
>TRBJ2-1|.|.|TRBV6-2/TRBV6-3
CASSYSTAAVENEQFF
TGTGCCAGCAGTTACTCGACGGCGGCCGTAGAGAATGAGCAGTTCTTC
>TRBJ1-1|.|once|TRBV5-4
CASSLDRGTEAFF
TGTGCCAGCAGCTTAGACCGAGGCACTGAAGCTTTCTTT
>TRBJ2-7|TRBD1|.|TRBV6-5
CASSQDRGQDYEQYF
TGTGCCAGCAGCCAGGACAGGGGGCAGGACTACGAGCAGTACTTC
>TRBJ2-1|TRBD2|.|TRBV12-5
CASGLVRDGRVADEQFF
TGTGCTAGTGGTTTGGTACGTGACGGGAGGGTAGCGGATGAGCAGTTCTTC
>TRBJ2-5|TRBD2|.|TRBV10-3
CAISDSGRGKTQYF
TGTGCCATCAGTGACAGCGGGAGGGGCAAGACCCAGTACTTC
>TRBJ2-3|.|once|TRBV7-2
CASSLVSTDTQYF
TGTGCCAGCAGCTTAGTCTCCACAGATACGCAGTATTTT
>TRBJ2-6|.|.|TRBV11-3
CASSSSTGANVLTF
TGTGCCAGCAGCTCTAGTACTGGGGCCAACGTCCTGACTTTC